This passage covers 32 T cell receptor beta chains from one sample sequenced in a study of Graves' ophthalmopathy and Graves' hyperthyroidism. Amplifying from RNA transcripts, the study obtained TCR beta CDR3 regions. Second-round multiplex PCR came after first-round RT-PCR with HTBI primers. MiXCR, applied by TCRdb to the multiplex PCR reads, yields one record per CDR3 protein. In the table there are about 230,000 distinct CDR3 sequences, around 42% of which are singletons. Source material: peripheral blood. These receptors originate from an adult man with Graves' ophthalmopathy.

The gene calls are TRBV7-2 and TRBJ2-7; 7 bases line up with TRBD1. CDR1 is SGHTA and CDR2 is FQGNSA in the germline V gene. Unmatched junction bases numbered 4, after V lost 1 base and J lost 4 bases. The CDR3 consists of 14 residues. As DNA, the CDR3 is TGTGCCAGCAGCTTAGGGGACAGTCAGTACGAGCAGTACTTC. This encodes CASSLGDSQYEQYF.

This clonotype has a handful of counts. This rearrangement joins TRBV24-1 to TRBJ1-1; D is possibly TRBD1 (5 bases). The CDR3 sequence is 14 residues long. Trimming took 3 bases from V and 0 from J, leaving 7 bases between them. Germline V lookup: CDR1 KGHDR, CDR2 SFDVKD. This CDR3 is CATSDGTMNTEAFF. The CDR3 DNA reads TGTGCCACCAGTGATGGGACCATGAACACTGAAGCTTTCTTT.

The rearrangement joins TRBV19 to TRBJ1-5, with TRBD1 as a possible D gene (5 bases). Trimming pared 7 bases from V and 4 bases from J, leaving 17 bases between. This CDR3 contains 15 residues. Germline V CDR1 and CDR2: LNHDA, SQIVND (reference sequence). The CDR3 spells CASTTGRLQNQPQHF. The CDR3 bases are TGTGCCAGTACCACGGGACGGCTTCAGAATCAGCCCCAGCATTTT.

This clonotype was seen more than once but under ten times. The chain joins TRBV7-9 to TRBJ1-1; weak D call: TRBD1 (5 bases). This CDR3 is 13 amino acids long. Germline CDR1 SEHNR, CDR2 FQNEAQ (reference sequence). V lost 7 bases to trimming and J lost 3 bases, with 12 bases between them. The DNA of the CDR3 is TGTGCCAGCACCTCGGGGGGGGACACTGAAGCTTTCTTT. Residues: CASTSGGDTEAFF.

The CDR3 reads CASSYSGSPYGYTF. CDR3 in DNA: TGTGCCAGCAGTTACTCGGGCAGCCCTTATGGCTACACCTTC. The genes are TRBV7-3 and TRBJ1-2; D gene uncertain. The CDR3 is 14 amino acids. Trimming removed 6 bases from V and 5 bases from J, with 16 bases in between. CDR1 SGHTA and CDR2 FQGTGA come from the germline V gene.

V is TRBV12-3 or TRBV12-4 and J is TRBJ2-7; 7 bases fit TRBD1. V gave up 8 bases and J gave up 6 bases; unmatched junction bases: 10. CDR3 size: 13 residues. The CDR3 DNA sequence: TGTGCCAGCGCGCCGGGACAGCCTCGCGAGCAGTACTTC. This translates into CASAPGQPREQYF.

This chain connects TRBV24-1 to TRBJ1-4, with 8 bases lining up with TRBD1. The J segment lost 5 bases and the V segment lost 4 bases, leaving 8 bases of the junction unmatched. Germline V gene sequence: CDR1 KGHDR, CDR2 SFDVKD. The CDR3 is made up of 16 amino acids. The CDR3 protein is CATSDPRQGPNEKLFF. CDR3 nucleotide sequence: TGTGCCACCAGTGACCCTCGACAGGGGCCCAATGAAAAACTGTTTTTT.

The CDR3 spells CASSLTYGPYNEAFF. Written as DNA, the CDR3 is TGTGCCAGCAGCTTGACTTACGGTCCCTACAATGAAGCTTTCTTT. This chain uses TRBV7-2 with TRBJ1-1; D is ambiguous. The CDR3 runs 15 residues. Germline V lookup: CDR1 SGHTA, CDR2 FQGNSA. V lost 3 bases, J lost 7 bases, and 18 bases lay in between.

The V call is TRBV10-3, the J call TRBJ2-2; a weak D match, TRBD1 (7 bases). The CDR3 sequence is 14 residues long. Germline CDR1 ENHRY, CDR2 SYGVKD. V was shortened by 8 bases and J by 2 bases, with 12 bases between the two germline ends. In nucleotides, the CDR3 is TGTGCCATCGGGGGGACAGAAAACACCGGGGAGCTGTTTTTT. It encodes CAIGGTENTGELFF.

The V gene is TRBV10-3, the J gene TRBJ2-2, with 11 nucleotides matching TRBD2. Germline CDR1 is ENHRY and CDR2 is SYGVKD. V trimming: 7 bases; J trimming: 3 bases; junction bases outside the gene matches: 13. CDR3 length: 18 residues. The CDR3 loop reads CAITPAGSGGADTGELFF. For the CDR3, the DNA is TGTGCCATCACCCCTGCGGGTAGCGGGGGGGCCGACACCGGGGAGCTGTTTTTT.

This clonotype was detected only a few times. V is TRBV2 and J is TRBJ1-1; D is ambiguous. The V and J ends lost 7 bases and 5 bases respectively, with 11 bases between them. The germline V gene encodes CDR1 SNHLY and CDR2 FYNNEI. The CDR3 extends over 12 amino acids. CDR3 in DNA: TGTGCCAGCACCCCATCCCGGACTGAAGCTTTCTTT. Its translation is CASTPSRTEAFF.

This clonotype has more than one count but fewer than ten. As DNA, the CDR3 is TGTGCCAGCAGCACAAAACTCGGGGATCTCATCGAATATTTT. Translation: CASSTKLGDLIEYF. The chain carries TRBV7-2 and TRBJ1-3; the D is unclear. Trimming shortened V by 5 bases and J by 15 bases, and 23 bases separated the two germline ends. The length of the CDR3 is 14 residues. Germline CDR1 and CDR2: SGHTA and FQGNSA.

The chain uses TRBV15 and TRBJ2-6, with D maybe TRBD2 (6 bases). The CDR3 spans 13 residues. The ends were cut back, 5 bases at V and 10 bases at J, with 12 bases in the middle. The germline V gene has CDR1 LNHNV and CDR2 YYDKDF (reference sequence). CDR3 nucleotides: TGTGCCACCAGCGGAGGGACCTTAAACGTCCTGACTTTC. It translates to CATSGGTLNVLTF.

Only one count was recorded for this clonotype. This clone may be a read error of a much larger clone one base away. V usage is TRBV20-1 and J usage is TRBJ2-5; 10 positions agree with TRBD1. The V segment lost 5 bases and the J segment 7 bases; nucleotides outside the gene matches: 7. This CDR3 spans 13 amino acids. The germline V gene encodes CDR1 DFQATT and CDR2 SNEGSKA (reference sequence). The CDR3 nucleotides read TGCAGTGCTCTCAGACAGGGGGCAGTGACCCAGTACTTC. It yields the protein CSALRQGAVTQYF.

Comments on this clonotype: This may be a read error, as it is one base from a much larger clone. This chain uses TRBV19 with TRBJ1-1; D perhaps matches TRBD1 (5 bases). The CDR3 contains 14 residues. In germline, CDR1 is LNHDA, CDR2 SQIVND (reference sequence). V was pared by 5 bases and J by 1 base, with 11 bases between. The CDR3 protein is CASSDLTANTEAFF. Written as DNA, the CDR3 is TGTGCCAGTAGTGACCTGACAGCGAACACTGAAGCTTTCTTT.

The chain is built from TRBV7-2 and TRBJ1-1; D might be TRBD1 (5 bases). CDR1 and CDR2 (germline): SGHTA, FQGNSA. The V and J ends lost 0 bases and 5 bases respectively, with 10 bases between them. The CDR3 covers 14 residues. The CDR3 nucleotides read TGTGCCAGCAGCTTAGCTGGGGCGGTTACTGAAGCTTTCTTT. Translated: CASSLAGAVTEAFF.

The chain has TRBV7-2 and TRBJ1-1, with D tentatively TRBD1 (6 bases). V lost 5 bases, J lost 1 base, and 14 bases lay in between. Germline V CDR1 and CDR2: SGHTA, FQGNSA. This CDR3 spans 15 amino acids. CDR3 DNA: TGTGCCAGCAGCACCCGACAGGAGCCGAACACTGAAGCTTTCTTT. This codes for CASSTRQEPNTEAFF.

This chain connects TRBV5-1 to TRBJ1-1; 8 positions agree with TRBD1. The CDR3 length is 14 residues. Per the germline V gene, CDR1 is SGHRS and CDR2 is YFSETQ. With 4 bases clipped from V and 5 bases from J, the junction kept 7 bases outside the gene matches. Here the CDR3 DNA reads TGCGCCAGCAGCCTACAGGGGGTTCAGACTGAAGCTTTCTTT. Amino acids: CASSLQGVQTEAFF.

This clonotype came up a few times. J is TRBJ2-7 and V is TRBV29-1; D is unresolved. This CDR3 has 12 amino acids. V lost 4 bases and J 4 bases, leaving 11 bases between the germline ends. The germline V gene encodes CDR1 SQVTM and CDR2 ANQGSEA. The CDR3, as DNA: TGCAGCGTTGGCAGGTCGACTTACGAGCAGTACTTC. This codes for CSVGRSTYEQYF.

This rearrangement joins TRBV7-8 to TRBJ1-1; unclear D gene. This CDR3 comprises 15 residues. CDR1 and CDR2 (germline): SGHVS, FQNEAQ. V lost 8 bases, J lost 0 bases, and 16 bases lay in between. CDR3 coding DNA: TGTGCCAGCCGCCGTAGCCGGGTCATGAACACTGAAGCTTTCTTT. It is translated as CASRRSRVMNTEAFF.

The count of this clonotype is one. The J gene is TRBJ1-5, the V gene TRBV19; perhaps TRBD1 as D (6 bases). The CDR3 is made up of 16 amino acids. CDR1 is LNHDA, CDR2 SQIVND, per germline (reference sequence). Trimming cost V 5 bases and J 1 base, with 15 bases left between them. The CDR3 DNA reads TGTGCCAGTAGTCCCCAGGGGCCTAGGAGCAATCAGCCCCAGCATTTT. Residues: CASSPQGPRSNQPQHF. Full variable domain (rest looked up from reference TRBV19 and TRBJ1-5): DGGITQSPKYLFRKEGQNVTLSCEQNLNHDAMYWYRQDPGQGLRLIYYSQIVNDFQKGDIAEGYSVSREKKESFPLTVTSAQKNPTAFYLCASSPQGPRSNQPQHFGDGTRLSIL.

On this clonotype: A clone one base away is much larger, so this may be a read error. This chain connects TRBV2 to TRBJ1-2; perhaps TRBD1 as D (5 bases). This CDR3 is built from 12 residues. Germline CDR1 SNHLY, CDR2 FYNNEI. CDR3 loop: CANSVRVDGYTF. The CDR3 DNA is TGTGCCAACAGTGTCAGGGTCGATGGCTACACCTTC.

V gene TRBV2 combines with J gene TRBJ1-2; 8 bases agree with TRBD1. The J segment lost 8 bases and the V segment lost 2 bases, leaving 4 bases of the junction unmatched. This CDR3 has 13 amino acids. In germline, CDR1 is SNHLY, CDR2 FYNNEI. CDR3 residues: CASSESRGLGYTF. The CDR3 region has the DNA TGTGCCAGCAGTGAATCCAGGGGGCTGGGCTACACCTTC. Using reference TRBV2 and TRBJ1-2 for the parts outside the CDR3, the full variable domain is EPEVTQTPSHQVTQMGQEVILRCVPISNHLYFYWYRQILGQKVEFLVSFYNNEISEKSEIFDDQFSVERPDGSNFTLKIRSTKLEDSAMYFCASSESRGLGYTFGSGTRLTVV.

J is TRBJ1-5 and V is TRBV6-2 or TRBV6-3; the D is unclear. This CDR3 region has 11 residues. Germline CDR1 MNHEY, CDR2 SVGEGT. V shed 4 bases and J shed 6 bases, with 4 bases lying between them. CDR3 DNA sequence: TGTGCCAGCAGTTCCGGTCAGCCCCAGCATTTT. Protein: CASSSGQPQHF.

The J gene is TRBJ1-4, the V gene TRBV7-9; 7 bases align to TRBD1. V lost 9 bases, J lost 0 bases, and 4 bases stayed unmatched. The CDR3 length is 14 residues. Germline lookup yields CDR1 SEHNR and CDR2 FQNEAQ (reference sequence). CDR3: CARGTVATNEKLFF. In nucleotides, the CDR3 is TGTGCCAGGGGGACAGTTGCAACTAATGAAAAACTGTTTTTT.

V usage is TRBV9 and J usage is TRBJ2-2; 7 bases align to TRBD1. Per the germline V gene, CDR1 is SGDLS and CDR2 is YYNGEE. The CDR3 extends over 16 amino acids. After removal of 0 bases from V and 4 bases from J, the junction contained 6 bases not matched to a gene. The CDR3 DNA reads TGTGCCAGCAGCGTAGGGGGCTACAGGGGCACCGGGGAGCTGTTTTTT. Translated: CASSVGGYRGTGELFF.

V and J are TRBV20-1 and TRBJ2-1; no firm D call. Per the germline V gene, CDR1 is DFQATT and CDR2 is SNEGSKA (reference sequence). Trimming stripped 5 bases from V and 2 bases from J, with 13 bases between. The CDR3 extends over 14 amino acids. The chain's CDR3 is CSADTGWAYNEQFF. The CDR3 bases are TGCAGTGCTGACACTGGTTGGGCCTACAATGAGCAGTTCTTC.

The genes are TRBV12-3 or TRBV12-4 and TRBJ1-2; 7 bases agree with TRBD1. V trimming: 2 bases; J trimming: 3 bases; junction bases outside the gene matches: 3. The CDR3 has 14 residues. Here the CDR3 reads CASSLWDRHYGYTF. The CDR3 nucleotides read TGTGCCAGCAGTTTATGGGACAGACACTATGGCTACACCTTC.

This clonotype was observed many times. The chain is built from TRBV5-8 and TRBJ1-6; no definite D call. Trimming took 0 bases from V and 4 from J, leaving 8 bases between them. The CDR3 has 15 residues. The germline CDR1 and CDR2 sequences are SGHTS and YDEGEE. The CDR3 DNA reads as TGTGCCAGCAGCTTGGAGGGCAGGTATAATTCACCCCTCCACTTT. Its protein product is CASSLEGRYNSPLHF.

Details on this clonotype: One end of the junction varies from germline; a read error may be responsible. This rearrangement joins TRBV19 to TRBJ1-5, with D hard to call. The CDR3 consists of 14 residues. CDR1 LNHDA and CDR2 SQIVND come from the germline V gene (reference sequence). This CDR3 reads CAGSGERSNQPQHF. Written as DNA, the CDR3 is TGTGCCGGTAGCGGCGAGCGGAGCAATCAGCCCCAGCATTTT.

The chain recombines TRBV18 with TRBJ2-7, with D tentatively TRBD1 (6 bases). The germline CDR1 and CDR2 sequences are KGHSH and LQKENI. V lost 0 bases and J 4 bases, leaving 10 bases between the germline ends. The CDR3 loop spans 14 amino acids. The CDR3 sequence: CASSPPTGAYEQYF. DNA for the CDR3: TGTGCCAGCTCACCACCGACAGGAGCTTACGAGCAGTACTTC.

This clonotype appeared a few times. The chain carries TRBV29-1 and TRBJ1-4; a weak D match, TRBD1 (5 bases). The CDR3 runs to 15 residues. Trimming stripped 4 bases from V and 5 bases from J, with 17 bases between. The germline CDR1 and CDR2 sequences are SQVTM and ANQGSEA. The CDR3 DNA reads as TGCAGCGTTGCAGAACCGGCAGGGTGGAATGAAAAACTGTTTTTT. This gives the protein CSVAEPAGWNEKLFF.